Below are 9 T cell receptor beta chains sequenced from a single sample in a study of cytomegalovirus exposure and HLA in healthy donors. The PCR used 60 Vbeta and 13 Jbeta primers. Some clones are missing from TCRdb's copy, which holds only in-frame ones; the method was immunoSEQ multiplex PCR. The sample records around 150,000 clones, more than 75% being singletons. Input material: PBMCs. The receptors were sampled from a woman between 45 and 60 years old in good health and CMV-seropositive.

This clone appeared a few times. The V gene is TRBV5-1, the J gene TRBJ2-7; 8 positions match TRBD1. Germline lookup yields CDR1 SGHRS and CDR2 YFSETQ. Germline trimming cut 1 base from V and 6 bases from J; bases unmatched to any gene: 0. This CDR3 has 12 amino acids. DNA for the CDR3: TGCGCCAGCAGCTTGACAGGGGGCGAGCAGTACTTC. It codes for CASSLTGGEQYF.

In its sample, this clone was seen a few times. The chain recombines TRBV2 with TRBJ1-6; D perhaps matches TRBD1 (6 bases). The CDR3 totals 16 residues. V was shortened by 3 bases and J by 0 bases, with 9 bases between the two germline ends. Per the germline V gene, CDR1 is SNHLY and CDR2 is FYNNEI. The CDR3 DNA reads TGTGCCAGCAGTGAGGACAGCGCCTCCTATAATTCACCCCTCCACTTT. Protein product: CASSEDSASYNSPLHF.

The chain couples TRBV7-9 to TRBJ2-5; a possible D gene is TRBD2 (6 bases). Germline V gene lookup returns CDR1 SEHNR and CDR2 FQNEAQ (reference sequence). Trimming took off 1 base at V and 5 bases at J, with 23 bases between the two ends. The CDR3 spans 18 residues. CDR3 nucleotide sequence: TGTGCCAGCAGCTTAGGGGATCTAGCGAAGATTCCAGGGGAGACCCAGTACTTC. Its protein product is CASSLGDLAKIPGETQYF. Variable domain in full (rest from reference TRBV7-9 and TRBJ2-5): DTGVSQNPRHKITKRGQNVTFRCDPISEHNRLYWYRQTLGQGPEFLTYFQNEAQLEKSRLLSDRFSAERPKGSFSTLEIQRTEQGDSAMYLCASSLGDLAKIPGETQYFGPGTRLLVL.

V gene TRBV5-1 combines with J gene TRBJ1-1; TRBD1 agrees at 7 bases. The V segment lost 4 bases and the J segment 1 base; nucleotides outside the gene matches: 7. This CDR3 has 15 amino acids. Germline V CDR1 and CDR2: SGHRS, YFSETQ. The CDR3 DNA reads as TGCGCCAGCAGCAGAGACAGGGTAGGGAACACTGAAGCTTTCTTT. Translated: CASSRDRVGNTEAFF.

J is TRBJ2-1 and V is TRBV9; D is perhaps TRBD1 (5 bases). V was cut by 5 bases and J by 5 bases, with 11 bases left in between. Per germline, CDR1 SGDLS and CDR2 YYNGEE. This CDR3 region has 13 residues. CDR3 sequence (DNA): TGTGCCAGCAGTCCACGCAGGGACAATGAGCAGTTCTTC. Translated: CASSPRRDNEQFF.

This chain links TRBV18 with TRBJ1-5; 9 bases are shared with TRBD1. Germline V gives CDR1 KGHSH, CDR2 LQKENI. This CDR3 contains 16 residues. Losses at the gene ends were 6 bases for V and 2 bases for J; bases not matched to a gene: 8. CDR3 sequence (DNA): TGTGCCAGCTCTCTCACGGGGGACAGGGGCAATCAGCCCCAGCATTTT. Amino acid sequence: CASSLTGDRGNQPQHF.

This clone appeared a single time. CDR3 in amino acids: CASSQVGLASGTTYEQYF. The CDR3 region has the DNA TGTGCCAGCAGCCAAGTGGGTTTGGCTAGCGGTACAACCTACGAGCAGTACTTC. The chain joins TRBV4-2 to TRBJ2-7, with 7 bases that match TRBD2. J lost 2 bases, V lost 1 base, and 14 bases had no gene match. This CDR3 comprises 18 residues. Germline V CDR1 and CDR2: LGHNA, YNFKEQ.

As DNA, the CDR3 is TGTGCCAGCAGTTTGTCCCTACGGTCGCTAACAGGGTACCAAAACATTCAGTACTTC. It encodes CASSLSLRSLTGYQNIQYF. The V and J genes are TRBV28 and TRBJ2-4, with D maybe TRBD1 (6 bases). From germline, CDR1 is MDHEN and CDR2 SYDVKM. The CDR3 is made up of 19 amino acids. With 3 bases removed from V and 5 bases from J, the gap between germline ends came to 26 bases.

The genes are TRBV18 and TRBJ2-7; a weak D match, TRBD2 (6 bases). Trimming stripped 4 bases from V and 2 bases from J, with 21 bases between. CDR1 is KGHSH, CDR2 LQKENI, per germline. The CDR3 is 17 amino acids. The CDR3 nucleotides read TGTGCCAGCTCACGTGGGCTTGGGACTCTCCAAGCCTACGAGCAGTACTTC. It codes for CASSRGLGTLQAYEQYF.